The present TCR beta chain was sequenced within a study of T cells in tumors after PD-1 blockade. Sequencing was performed with immunoSEQ multiplex PCR; in TCRdb, only in-frame clones are kept and a portion is missing. The sample holds almost 8,500 clones; roughly 62% are singletons and the top ten take 10% to 15%. Time point of the sample: second of two post-therapy site-matched biopsies about 2 months apart. The CDR3 spans 14 residues. Germline-derived CDR1 and CDR2 are SGHNT and YYREEE (reference sequence). After removal of 3 bases from V and 6 bases from J, the junction contained 2 bases not matched to a gene.

This TCR was recovered from a human donor with basal cell carcinoma. The material sequenced was tumor tissue, taken after anti-PD-1 treatment. This chain connects TRBV5-4 to TRBJ2-2; 10 nucleotides match TRBD2. As DNA, the CDR3 is TGTGCCAGCAGCTGGAGCGGGGGGGCCGGGGAGCTGTTTTTT. Residues: CASSWSGGAGELFF.